These 14 T cell receptor beta chains share one sample of origin, sequenced in a study of shared clonotypes between healthy human individuals. The protocol was immunoSEQ multiplex PCR, while the TCRdb copy is restricted to in-frame clones and leaves out a portion. The sample lists about 700,000 clones; over 65% were seen once. The sequencing input was memory CD4+ T cells sorted from blood. Subset reported: CD45RA-negative fraction. The source of these receptors is a woman in her twenties or thirties in good health.

Of note for this clone: Other nucleotide sequences in the sample specify the same CDR3. The CDR3 is CASSLGTGAQPQHF. For the CDR3, the DNA is TGCGCCAGCAGCTTGGGGACAGGGGCCCAGCCCCAGCATTTT. The chain uses TRBV5-1 and TRBJ1-5, with TRBD1 matching over 9 bases. V gave up 0 bases and J gave up 7 bases; unmatched junction bases: 2. The CDR3 totals 14 residues. Germline V lookup: CDR1 SGHRS, CDR2 YFSETQ.

A few counts support this clone. This sequence joins TRBV10-1 and TRBJ2-3; TRBD2 agrees at 11 bases. V shed 5 bases, J shed 0 bases, and the junction held 1 base outside the gene matches. Germline CDR1 reads WNHNN; CDR2 reads SYGVQD (reference sequence). CDR3 length: 15 residues. The CDR3: CASSPSGRSTDTQYF. CDR3 bases: TGCGCCAGCAGTCCTAGCGGGAGGAGCACAGATACGCAGTATTTT.

The gene calls are TRBV10-1 and TRBJ1-5, with TRBD1 as a possible D gene (6 bases). The CDR3 sequence is 17 residues long. Trimming removed 0 bases from V and 2 bases from J, with 14 bases in between. CDR1 WNHNN and CDR2 SYGVQD come from the germline V gene (reference sequence). The DNA of the CDR3 is TGCGCCAGCAGTGAGTCAAAAGGCAGGGGAGGCAATCAGCCCCAGCATTTT. Amino acid sequence: CASSESKGRGGNQPQHF.

Worth noting for this clone: Other DNA sequences in the sample encode the same CDR3. The chain joins TRBV27 to TRBJ1-1; tentatively, D is TRBD1 (5 bases). Germline V gives CDR1 MNHEY, CDR2 SMNVEV (reference sequence). The CDR3 is 12 amino acids. The V end was cut by 5 bases, the J end by 2 bases, with 6 bases between. The CDR3 DNA is TGTGCCAGCAGTGGACAAAACACTGAAGCTTTCTTT. Translated, it gives CASSGQNTEAFF.

This clone was observed a single time. This chain joins TRBV25-1 and TRBJ2-4; D may be TRBD1 or TRBD2 (5 bases each). The V and J ends lost 6 bases and 5 bases respectively, with 14 bases between them. Germline assignment: CDR1 MGHDK and CDR2 SYGVNS. The CDR3 runs to 14 residues. CDR3 sequence reads: CASRQQGAENIQYF. In nucleotides, the CDR3 is TGTGCCAGCAGGCAGCAGGGAGCGGAAAACATTCAGTACTTC.

This rearrangement joins TRBV7-8 to TRBJ1-5; 7 bases map to TRBD1. The V segment lost 5 bases and the J segment 0 bases; nucleotides outside the gene matches: 13. CDR3 length: 18 residues. From germline, CDR1 is SGHVS and CDR2 FQNEAQ. CDR3 coding DNA: TGTGCCAGCAGCGCGCCAGGGGGGTCGGGTTATAGCAATCAGCCCCAGCATTTT. Amino acids: CASSAPGGSGYSNQPQHF.

The chain couples TRBV21-1 to TRBJ2-3; the tabulated D call, TRBD1, remains unverified against the DNA. TRBV21-1 is marked as a pseudogene. The CDR3 loop spans 15 amino acids. The CDR3 is CATGKDGTGTDTQYF. CDR3 sequence (DNA): TGTGCCACCGGTAAGGACGGGACAGGCACAGATACGCAGTATTTT.

This sequence joins TRBV6-1 and TRBJ2-7, with 7 bases aligning to TRBD1. CDR3 length equals 16 residues. The V gene end was trimmed by 2 bases and the J gene end by 2 bases; junction bases not matched to a gene: 9. CDR1 is MNHNS and CDR2 is SASEGT in the germline V gene. The CDR3 nucleotides read TGTGCCAGCAGTGAATTGGGACAGTTTGGGGCCTACGAGCAGTACTTC. Protein sequence: CASSELGQFGAYEQYF.

V gene TRBV28 combines with J gene TRBJ2-1; D tentatively reads TRBD1 or TRBD2 (7 bases each). CDR1 and CDR2 (germline): MDHEN, SYDVKM. Trimming left V 10 bases short and J 6 bases short, with 19 bases between. This CDR3 region has 14 residues. The CDR3 nucleotides read TGTGCCACCAGCGGGACAGATCGCATCAATGAGCAGTTCTTC. Translated: CATSGTDRINEQFF. The full variable domain, in which reference TRBV28 and TRBJ2-1 provide the parts outside the CDR3, is DVKVTQSSRYLVKRTGEKVFLECVQDMDHENMFWYRQDPGLGLRLIYFSYDVKMKEKGDIPEGYSVSREKKERFSLILESASTNQTSMYLCATSGTDRINEQFFGPGTRLTVL.

In this sample, this clone turned up a few times. This chain joins TRBV4-1 and TRBJ2-2; TRBD1 matches 8 bases. CDR1 is MGHRA and CDR2 is YSYEKL in the germline V gene. The trim removed 0 bases at V and 3 bases at J, leaving 12 bases unmatched. This CDR3 has 19 residues. CDR3 region: CASSQEPRDRPTYTGELFF. CDR3 nucleotide sequence: TGCGCCAGCAGCCAAGAGCCGAGGGACAGGCCGACTTACACCGGGGAGCTGTTTTTT.

This chain joins TRBV4-1 and TRBJ2-1, with TRBD1 matching 7 bases. The CDR3 consists of 16 residues. The junction had 14 bases not matched to a gene; V was cut back by 3 bases and J by 9 bases. Germline V gene sequence: CDR1 MGHRA, CDR2 YSYEKL. The CDR3 nucleotides are TGCGCCAGCAGCCATATTGAGGGGGCACGAGGCGGTGAGCAGTTCTTC. Translation: CASSHIEGARGGEQFF.

V and J are TRBV6-1 and TRBJ2-1; 7 nucleotides align to TRBD2. Germline-derived CDR1 and CDR2 are MNHNS and SASEGT. The CDR3 is 14 amino acids. Germline trimming cut 7 bases from V and 0 bases from J; bases unmatched to any gene: 3. CDR3 bases: TGTGCCAGCAAGCGGGACTCCTCCTACAATGAGCAGTTCTTC. Encoded protein: CASKRDSSYNEQFF.

This clone was recorded once. This sequence joins TRBV28 and TRBJ2-3, with D possibly matching TRBD1 (6 bases). V lost 2 bases and J lost 4, with 13 bases in between. The length of the CDR3 is 15 residues. Germline loops: CDR1 MDHEN, CDR2 SYDVKM. This chain's CDR3 is CASSLRTGSADTQYF. The DNA of the CDR3 is TGTGCCAGCAGTTTACGAACAGGGTCGGCAGATACGCAGTATTTT. The whole variable domain, filled in from reference TRBV28 and TRBJ2-3, reads DVKVTQSSRYLVKRTGEKVFLECVQDMDHENMFWYRQDPGLGLRLIYFSYDVKMKEKGDIPEGYSVSREKKERFSLILESASTNQTSMYLCASSLRTGSADTQYFGPGTRLTVL.

The chain is built from TRBV18 and TRBJ2-3, with D maybe TRBD2 (6 bases). Trimming pared 8 bases from V and 0 bases from J, leaving 15 bases between. This CDR3 region has 15 residues. Germline V gene data show CDR1 as KGHSH and CDR2 as LQKENI. CDR3 in amino acids: CASTLSGPSTDTQYF. As DNA, the CDR3 is TGTGCCAGCACCCTTAGCGGCCCTAGCACAGATACGCAGTATTTT.